These 25 T cell receptor beta chains came from one sample sequenced in a study of T cell changes during pregnancy in multiple sclerosis. Method: immunoSEQ multiplex PCR; TCRdb's copy keeps in-frame clones and lacks some. The sample has some 110,000 clones; about 89% are singletons. The sample here was peripheral blood, taken before pregnancy. All receptors come from a female donor with multiple sclerosis, enrolled in a pregnancy study.

This clone is a singleton in its sample. The chain employs TRBV10-3 and TRBJ2-7; 9 bases align to TRBD2. Germline V CDR1 and CDR2: ENHRY, SYGVKD. This CDR3 region has 14 residues. J gave up 5 bases and V 4 bases, and 6 bases lay outside the gene matches. For the CDR3, the DNA is TGTGCCATCAGTGGGGGGTGGACTAGCGACGAGCAGTACTTC. This codes for CAISGGWTSDEQYF.

The gene calls are TRBV10-3 and TRBJ2-3; 7 nucleotides match TRBD1. The junction had 4 bases not matched to a gene; V was cut back by 0 bases and J by 1 base. The CDR3 spans 16 residues. From germline, CDR1 is ENHRY and CDR2 SYGVKD. The CDR3 protein is CAISESGTGGTDTQYF. In nucleotides, the CDR3 is TGTGCCATCAGTGAGTCGGGTACAGGGGGCACAGATACGCAGTATTTT.

The CDR3 sequence: CASSLAGLESYNEQFF. The CDR3, as DNA: TGTGCCAGCAGCTTAGCTGGACTAGAATCCTACAATGAGCAGTTCTTC. The chain employs TRBV7-2 and TRBJ2-1; TRBD2 agrees at 7 bases. The V gene's germline CDR1 is SGHTA and CDR2 FQGNSA. The CDR3 is 16 amino acids. The trim removed 0 bases at V and 1 base at J, leaving 3 bases unmatched.

This clone was seen more than once but under ten times. The chain has TRBV10-3 and TRBJ1-6, with 9 positions matching TRBD1. V lost 6 bases to trimming and J lost 8 bases; unmatched junction nucleotides: 5. Germline assignment: CDR1 ENHRY and CDR2 SYGVKD. The CDR3 has 14 amino acids. The CDR3 DNA reads as TGTGCCATCAGCGTGAGGACAGGGGATTCACCCCTCCACTTT. Protein product: CAISVRTGDSPLHF.

This chain links TRBV30 with TRBJ2-7, with a weak D call TRBD1 (6 bases). The CDR3 runs 12 residues. CDR1 is GTSNPN, CDR2 SVGIG, per germline (reference sequence). The V end lost 4 bases, the J end lost 5 bases, and 12 bases lay between the germline ends. CDR3: CAWNRVKDEQYF. Here the CDR3 DNA reads TGTGCCTGGAACAGGGTTAAGGACGAGCAGTACTTC.

The J gene is TRBJ2-2, the V gene TRBV5-4; tentatively, D is TRBD2 (7 bases). This CDR3 has 15 amino acids. The germline V gene has CDR1 SGHNT and CDR2 YYREEE (reference sequence). Deletions cut 6 bases from V and 6 bases from J, with 18 bases between. The CDR3 reads CASKLMGGGPGELFF. The CDR3 DNA follows: TGTGCCAGCAAGCTAATGGGAGGGGGGCCCGGGGAGCTGTTTTTT.

The V and J genes are TRBV25-1 and TRBJ2-5, with 7 bases that match TRBD1. Germline V gives CDR1 MGHDK, CDR2 SYGVNS. This CDR3 region has 13 residues. V gave up 4 bases and J gave up 5 bases; unmatched junction bases: 4. CDR3 coding DNA: TGTGCCAGCAGTGTTAACAGGGGTGAGACCCAGTACTTC. This sequence encodes CASSVNRGETQYF.

This chain joins TRBV11-3 and TRBJ2-2; tentatively, D is TRBD1 (6 bases). The V end lost 5 bases, the J end lost 6 bases, and 10 bases lay between the germline ends. Germline-derived CDR1 and CDR2 are SGHNT and YENEEA. This CDR3 comprises 13 residues. The CDR3 is CASSVQGPGELFF. The CDR3 nucleotides are TGTGCCAGCAGCGTACAGGGTCCCGGGGAGCTGTTTTTT.

This clone was picked up a small number of times. This chain connects TRBV7-6 to TRBJ1-6; 9 nucleotides align to TRBD1. The trim removed 5 bases at V and 10 bases at J, leaving 3 bases unmatched. CDR1 and CDR2 (germline): SGHVS, FNYEAQ. The CDR3 spans 13 residues. The chain's CDR3 is CASSGTGNSPLHF. CDR3 DNA: TGTGCCAGCAGCGGGACAGGGAACTCACCCCTCCACTTT.

This chain joins TRBV6-5 and TRBJ2-3; TRBD2 matches 8 bases. This CDR3 is 15 amino acids long. V shed 2 bases and J 4 bases; nucleotides not matched to a gene: 5. CDR1 and CDR2 (germline): MNHEY, SVGAGI. This CDR3 reads CASSYVGGRSDTQYF. DNA for the CDR3: TGTGCCAGCAGTTACGTGGGCGGGAGGTCAGATACGCAGTATTTT.

The J gene is TRBJ2-4, the V gene TRBV7-2; TRBD2 agrees at 7 bases. Per the germline V gene, CDR1 is SGHTA and CDR2 is FQGNSA. There are 14 residues in the CDR3. Losses at the gene ends were 5 bases for V and 3 bases for J; bases not matched to a gene: 4. CDR3 sequence reads: CASSARDYKNIQYF. The CDR3 region has the DNA TGTGCCAGCAGCGCCCGGGACTACAAAAACATTCAGTACTTC.

This chain links TRBV29-1 with TRBJ2-5; 14 bases line up with TRBD2. V shed 6 bases, J shed 5 bases, and the junction held 8 bases outside the gene matches. The CDR3 runs to 15 residues. Germline-derived CDR1 and CDR2 are SQVTM and ANQGSEA. CDR3 DNA sequence: TGCAGCGTAGATGGACTAGCGGGGGGAGGCGAGACCCAGTACTTC. Its translation is CSVDGLAGGGETQYF.

V is TRBV7-3 and J is TRBJ2-3, with 12 nucleotides matching TRBD2. V lost 4 bases, J lost 4 bases, and 6 bases stayed unmatched. Germline CDR1 reads SGHTA; CDR2 reads FQGTGA. CDR3 length: 16 residues. As DNA, the CDR3 is TGTGCCAGCAGCTCGACTAGCGGGAGTGGGGCAGATACGCAGTATTTT. Translation gives CASSSTSGSGADTQYF.

The chain recombines TRBV7-8 with TRBJ2-5; TRBD1 aligns across 7 bases. Per germline, CDR1 SGHVS and CDR2 FQNEAQ. The ends lost 3 bases at V and 4 bases at J; junction bases unmatched: 5. CDR3 size: 14 residues. CDR3: CASSFDKGAETQYF. The DNA for the CDR3 is TGTGCCAGCAGCTTTGACAAGGGGGCAGAGACCCAGTACTTC.

The rearrangement links TRBV28 to TRBJ1-5; 8 bases are shared with TRBD1. The germline CDR1 and CDR2 sequences are MDHEN and SYDVKM. The trim removed 6 bases at V and 4 bases at J, leaving 5 bases unmatched. The CDR3 contains 14 residues. In DNA form, the CDR3 reads TGTGCCAGCAGGACAGGGGTCTTAAATCAGCCCCAGCATTTT. This sequence encodes CASRTGVLNQPQHF.

In its sample, this clone was seen a few times. The V gene is TRBV19, the J gene TRBJ2-2; D unresolved. Germline CDR1 reads LNHDA; CDR2 reads SQIVND (reference sequence). This CDR3 comprises 15 residues. Trimming removed 3 bases from V and 1 base from J, with 9 bases in between. CDR3 loop: CASSIREVNTGELFF. The DNA for the CDR3 is TGTGCCAGTAGTATTCGCGAGGTGAACACCGGGGAGCTGTTTTTT.

This rearrangement joins TRBV6-5 to TRBJ1-2; a possible D gene is TRBD1 (5 bases). The ends were cut back, 2 bases at V and 4 bases at J, with 17 bases in the middle. The V gene's germline CDR1 is MNHEY and CDR2 SVGAGI. The CDR3 contains 16 residues. CDR3 sequence (DNA): TGTGCCAGCAGTTACGGCACAGTTTCCGGGGGCTATGGCTACACCTTC. Translating it yields CASSYGTVSGGYGYTF.

V is TRBV7-9 and J is TRBJ2-3, with TRBD1 as a possible D gene (6 bases). Trimming cost V 5 bases and J 0 bases, with 15 bases left between them. The CDR3 consists of 16 residues. From germline, CDR1 is SEHNR and CDR2 FQNEAQ (reference sequence). The CDR3 loop is CASSQSGTLSTDTQYF. Here the CDR3 DNA reads TGTGCCAGCAGCCAATCCGGGACACTTAGCACAGATACGCAGTATTTT.

This chain links TRBV6-6 with TRBJ2-7, with 7 bases fitting TRBD1. The V gene's germline CDR1 is MNHNY and CDR2 SVGAGI (reference sequence). The CDR3 contains 14 residues. With V trimmed by 4 bases and J by 3 bases, 6 bases remained unmatched. The CDR3 region is CASSSAGGDYEQYF. The CDR3 bases are TGTGCCAGCAGTTCCGCAGGGGGTGACTACGAGCAGTACTTC.

The V call is TRBV19, the J call TRBJ1-1, with D perhaps TRBD1 (5 bases). The CDR3 has 15 amino acids. The germline CDR1 and CDR2 sequences are LNHDA and SQIVND (reference sequence). V was trimmed by 0 bases and J by 3 bases, leaving 11 bases between them. DNA for the CDR3: TGTGCCAGTAGTATAGACGCAGGGTGGGACACTGAAGCTTTCTTT. Amino acid sequence: CASSIDAGWDTEAFF.

For the CDR3, the DNA is TGTGCCAGCAGCTCCGGACCAGGGTCGCTGTTTTTT. This gives the protein CASSSGPGSLFF. J is TRBJ1-4 and V is TRBV5-6; TRBD1 might be the D (5 bases). Germline loops: CDR1 SGHDT, CDR2 YYEEEE. CDR3 length equals 12 residues. V was trimmed by 3 bases and J by 14 bases, leaving 14 bases between them.

The chain couples TRBV9 to TRBJ2-2, with D possibly matching TRBD2 (6 bases). The CDR3 covers 17 residues. CDR1 is SGDLS and CDR2 is YYNGEE in the germline V gene. Trimming removed 0 bases from V and 2 bases from J, with 14 bases in between. The CDR3 here is CASSVDQGGINTGELFF. The CDR3, as DNA: TGTGCCAGCAGCGTAGACCAAGGAGGGATAAACACCGGGGAGCTGTTTTTT.

This chain links TRBV7-3 with TRBJ2-3, with TRBD2 as a possible D gene (7 bases). V was clipped by 2 bases and J by 7 bases, with 13 bases between them. Germline V gene sequence: CDR1 SGHTA, CDR2 FQGTGA. The length of the CDR3 is 14 residues. The CDR3: CASSLGGGLNTQYF. The CDR3 bases are TGTGCCAGCAGCTTAGGGGGGGGCTTGAATACGCAGTATTTT.

This chain uses TRBV25-1 with TRBJ1-6, with D perhaps TRBD1 (5 bases). Trimming left V 6 bases short and J 7 bases short, with 10 bases between. Germline CDR1 and CDR2: MGHDK and SYGVNS. This CDR3 has 13 residues. Here the CDR3 reads CASRGEGNSPLHF. CDR3 coding DNA: TGTGCCAGCAGGGGGGAGGGGAATTCACCCCTCCACTTT.

The chain has TRBV15 and TRBJ1-2, with 8 bases lining up with TRBD1. The germline V gene encodes CDR1 LNHNV and CDR2 YYDKDF (reference sequence). With 3 bases clipped from V and 8 bases from J, the junction kept 5 bases outside the gene matches. The CDR3 contains 13 residues. The CDR3 region is CATSSQRTGGYTF. The CDR3 coding sequence is TGTGCCACCAGCAGCCAAAGGACAGGGGGCTACACCTTC.